One sample yielded the 23 T cell receptor beta chains listed below, sequenced in a study of T cells in Graves' hyperthyroidism and ophthalmopathy. RNA transcripts served as the template for amplifying TCR beta CDR3 regions. The HTBI set primed first-round TCR CDR3 RT-PCR. Each CDR3 protein is one row after TCRdb ran MiXCR on the multiplex PCR reads. The table shows about 720,000 distinct CDR3 sequences, with around 19% occurring only once. Specimen: blood. These receptors all come from a woman aged 50 to 60 with Graves' hyperthyroidism that later progressed to Graves' ophthalmopathy.

There are a few counts of this clonotype. J is TRBJ2-7 and V is TRBV10-3; D perhaps matches TRBD2 (6 bases). Germline CDR1 and CDR2: ENHRY and SYGVKD. This CDR3 spans 15 amino acids. V lost 5 bases, J lost 1 base, and 15 bases lay in between. DNA for the CDR3: TGTGCCATCAGTCCGCCCGGGACTGCTTCCTACGAGCAGTACTTC. It encodes CAISPPGTASYEQYF.

This clonotype was seen many times. This sequence joins TRBV20-1 and TRBJ1-2; D is unclear. Trimming took off 6 bases at V and 2 bases at J, with 10 bases between the two ends. This CDR3 is 12 amino acids long. In germline, CDR1 is DFQATT, CDR2 SNEGSKA (reference sequence). This CDR3 reads CSAHTLNYGYTF. The CDR3 nucleotides are TGCAGTGCCCATACACTCAACTATGGCTACACCTTC.

This clonotype has only a few counts. The rearrangement joins TRBV24-1 to TRBJ1-1; D unclear. The CDR3 has 12 residues. The V gene's germline CDR1 is KGHDR and CDR2 SFDVKD. Trimming took 10 bases from V and 0 from J, leaving 8 bases between them. The CDR3 spells CATGRMNTEAFF. The CDR3 DNA sequence: TGTGCCACAGGACGGATGAACACTGAAGCTTTCTTT.

Notes on this clonotype: A much larger clone is a single base away; this may be a read error. The rearrangement links TRBV3-1 to TRBJ1-6; D gene unclear. The CDR3 length is 15 residues. Trimming removed 1 base at V and 8 bases at J, with 12 bases between. Germline V gene sequence: CDR1 LGHDT, CDR2 YNNKEL (reference sequence). The CDR3 spells CASSQGLPEDSPLHF. Written as DNA, the CDR3 is TGTGCCAGCAGCCAAGGTCTACCTGAGGATTCACCCCTCCACTTT.

The chain employs TRBV5-1 and TRBJ2-7; 10 bases match TRBD1. Looked up from germline, CDR1 is SGHRS and CDR2 is YFSETQ. The CDR3 runs 16 residues. J was trimmed by 5 bases and V by 3 bases; bases with no gene match: 11. As DNA, the CDR3 is TGCGCCAGCAGCTCCCAACCGGGACAGGGGTTCAACGAGCAGTACTTC. This gives the protein CASSSQPGQGFNEQYF.

This clonotype has only a few counts. The chain is built from TRBV9 and TRBJ1-2; no firm D call. Trimming removed 3 bases from V and 0 bases from J, with 6 bases in between. CDR3 size: 13 residues. The germline V gene has CDR1 SGDLS and CDR2 YYNGEE. The CDR3 coding sequence is TGTGCCAGCAGCGAGATAGCTAACTATGGCTACACCTTC. Protein: CASSEIANYGYTF.

This clonotype was seen repeatedly, ten times or more. The chain carries TRBV7-9 and TRBJ1-2, with 9 bases fitting TRBD1. Germline V gene data show CDR1 as SEHNR and CDR2 as FQNEAQ (reference sequence). Losses at the gene ends were 4 bases for V and 4 bases for J; bases not matched to a gene: 10. The CDR3 is made up of 16 amino acids. This CDR3 is CASSSSGQGQVYGYTF. The CDR3 DNA sequence: TGTGCCAGCAGCTCATCGGGACAGGGACAGGTCTATGGCTACACCTTC.

This clonotype has just a few counts. The rearrangement uses TRBV30 and TRBJ1-4; D not resolved. CDR1 and CDR2 (germline): GTSNPN, SVGIG (reference sequence). The CDR3 is 13 amino acids. The V gene lost 3 bases and the J gene lost 5 bases, with 10 bases spanning the gap. CDR3 sequence (DNA): TGTGCCTGGAGCGTGGTCCTAAATGAAAAACTGTTTTTT. Amino acid sequence: CAWSVVLNEKLFF.

Only a few counts were recorded for this clonotype. The chain links TRBV27 to TRBJ1-2; 10 bases line up with TRBD1. The CDR3 is made up of 14 amino acids. Germline CDR1 is MNHEY and CDR2 is SMNVEV (reference sequence). Trimming at V came to 6 bases and at J to 8 bases, leaving 9 bases not matched to a gene. CDR3 coding DNA: TGTGCCAGCAGGGGACAGGGGAAATCTTACGGCTACACCTTC. Translated, it gives CASRGQGKSYGYTF.

The V and J genes are TRBV20-1 and TRBJ1-2; D unresolved. The germline gives CDR1 DFQATT, CDR2 SNEGSKA (reference sequence). Between the trimmed V and J ends, which lost 0 bases and 4 bases, there was a span of 6 bases. The CDR3 contains 12 residues. The CDR3 loop reads CSARDYTYGYTF. The CDR3 coding sequence is TGCAGTGCTAGAGATTACACCTATGGCTACACCTTC.

The table lists this clonotype with many counts. The CDR3 nucleotides are TGTGCCAGCAGTTCTAGAGGGGCCCGAGGTGGCCAGTACTTC. As protein: CASSSRGARGGQYF. This chain links TRBV27 with TRBJ2-5, with D perhaps matching TRBD1 or TRBD2 (5 bases each). The CDR3 has 14 amino acids. Germline CDR1 and CDR2: MNHEY and SMNVEV (reference sequence). The V end lost 4 bases, the J end lost 10 bases, and 19 bases lay between the germline ends.

The CDR3 DNA is TGTGCCAGCAGCTTGGGACAGGTGACTTACAATGAGCAGTTCTTC. It specifies CASSLGQVTYNEQFF. The genes are TRBV7-2 and TRBJ2-1, with TRBD1 matching 8 bases. Germline loops: CDR1 SGHTA, CDR2 FQGNSA. The CDR3 totals 15 residues. The ends lost 3 bases at V and 4 bases at J; junction bases unmatched: 5.

This clonotype showed up many times. The rearrangement joins TRBV6-1 to TRBJ2-5, with D tentatively TRBD2 (5 bases). Trimming pared 7 bases from V and 3 bases from J, leaving 15 bases between. Germline CDR1 and CDR2: MNHNS and SASEGT. CDR3 length equals 14 residues. The CDR3 loop reads CASISFDGEETQYF. The DNA for the CDR3 is TGTGCCAGCATTTCTTTTGACGGGGAAGAGACCCAGTACTTC.

This clonotype has more than one count but fewer than ten. The chain has TRBV7-3 and TRBJ2-1; possible D gene TRBD1, 7 bases. The CDR3 consists of 19 residues. CDR1 and CDR2 (germline): SGHTA, FQGTGA. Trimming removed 3 bases from V and 3 bases from J, with 24 bases in between. CDR3 in amino acids: CASSFFWGPGGQIYNEQFF. The DNA for the CDR3 is TGTGCCAGCAGCTTTTTCTGGGGCCCCGGGGGACAGATCTACAATGAGCAGTTCTTC.

This clonotype was seen a handful of times. This sequence joins TRBV4-1 and TRBJ1-5; TRBD1 might be the D (6 bases). This CDR3 region has 17 residues. CDR1 and CDR2 (germline): MGHRA, YSYEKL. Between the trimmed V and J ends, which lost 0 bases and 6 bases, there was a span of 18 bases. CDR3 DNA sequence: TGCGCCAGCAGCCAAGATAGGGCAGGGGATAGGAGTCAGCCCCAGCATTTT. Translated, it gives CASSQDRAGDRSQPQHF.

This clonotype was found many times. The rearrangement joins TRBV30 to TRBJ2-1; weak D call: TRBD1 (6 bases). The CDR3 contains 14 residues. Trimming removed 4 bases at V and 3 bases at J, with 13 bases between. Germline assignment: CDR1 GTSNPN and CDR2 SVGIG (reference sequence). The chain's CDR3 is CAWKTGYVYNEQFF. The CDR3 region has the DNA TGTGCCTGGAAAACAGGGTATGTCTACAATGAGCAGTTCTTC.

This clonotype was observed a few times. The chain recombines TRBV10-3 with TRBJ1-6; TRBD1 matches at 11 bases. Per germline, CDR1 ENHRY and CDR2 SYGVKD. V was pared by 2 bases and J by 7 bases, with 4 bases of the junction left unmatched. The CDR3 covers 16 residues. The CDR3 DNA follows: TGTGCCATCAGTGAGGGGGGACAGGGGGTAAATTCACCCCTCCACTTT. It translates to CAISEGGQGVNSPLHF.

This clonotype occurred a few times. This chain uses TRBV10-3 with TRBJ1-1; 7 nucleotides agree with TRBD1. The CDR3 is made up of 14 amino acids. V was clipped by 6 bases and J by 2 bases; unmatched bases: 6. From germline, CDR1 is ENHRY and CDR2 SYGVKD. In DNA form, the CDR3 reads TGTGCCATCAGACCCGGGACAGATAACACTGAAGCTTTCTTT. This gives the protein CAIRPGTDNTEAFF.

The V and J genes are TRBV7-2 and TRBJ2-2, with D perhaps matching TRBD2 (6 bases). The CDR3 totals 15 residues. Germline V gene lookup returns CDR1 SGHTA and CDR2 FQGNSA. V lost 5 bases and J 4 bases, leaving 14 bases between the germline ends. CDR3 DNA sequence: TGTGCCAGCAGCCCTTCCGGGACTGGCACCGGGGAGCTGTTTTTT. Translating gives CASSPSGTGTGELFF.

This clonotype has at least ten counts. The chain is built from TRBV5-1 and TRBJ1-2; tentative D call: TRBD1 (5 bases). CDR1 SGHRS and CDR2 YFSETQ come from the germline V gene. This CDR3 contains 15 residues. V was pared by 3 bases and J by 3 bases, with 15 bases between. The CDR3 sequence: CASSSSRGGDYGYTF. Here the CDR3 DNA reads TGCGCCAGCAGCTCGTCCCGGGGAGGGGACTATGGCTACACCTTC. Supplemented by reference TRBV5-1 and TRBJ1-2, the full variable domain reads KAGVTQTPRYLIKTRGQQVTLSCSPISGHRSVSWYQQTPGQGLQFLFEYFSETQRNKGNFPGRFSGRQFSNSRSEMNVSTLELGDSALYLCASSSSRGGDYGYTFGSGTRLTVV.

This clonotype was seen more than once but under ten times. The rearrangement links TRBV7-9 to TRBJ1-2; TRBD1 aligns across 10 bases. The germline V gene has CDR1 SEHNR and CDR2 FQNEAQ (reference sequence). This CDR3 is 14 amino acids long. The trim removed 4 bases at V and 7 bases at J, leaving 6 bases unmatched. The CDR3 DNA sequence: TGTGCCAGCAGCTACTTGGACAGGGGGGCTGGCTACACCTTC. It yields the protein CASSYLDRGAGYTF.

This clonotype was counted a few times. The rearrangement uses TRBV6-1 and TRBJ2-5; weak D call: TRBD2 (6 bases). The CDR3 sequence is 15 residues long. Trimming pared 5 bases from V and 5 bases from J, leaving 18 bases between. CDR1 MNHNS and CDR2 SASEGT come from the germline V gene. The CDR3 bases are TGTGCCAGCAGTTACGCGGGGCGAGCTGGGGAGACCCAGTACTTC. The encoded protein is CASSYAGRAGETQYF.

This clonotype was seen repeatedly, ten times or more. The gene calls are TRBV11-2 and TRBJ1-6; D remains unclear. V was cut by 1 base and J by 14 bases, with 15 bases left in between. CDR1 SGHAT and CDR2 FQNNGV come from the germline V gene. The CDR3 is 14 residues long. The CDR3 is CASSLAQTRSTLHF. Written as DNA, the CDR3 is TGTGCCAGCAGCTTAGCCCAAACTCGGTCCACCCTCCACTTT. Using reference TRBV11-2 and TRBJ1-6 for the parts outside the CDR3, the full variable domain is EAGVAQSPRYKIIEKRQSVAFWCNPISGHATLYWYQQILGQGPKLLIQFQNNGVVDDSQLPKDRFSAERLKGVDSTLKIQPAKLEDSAVYLCASSLAQTRSTLHFGNGTRLTVT.